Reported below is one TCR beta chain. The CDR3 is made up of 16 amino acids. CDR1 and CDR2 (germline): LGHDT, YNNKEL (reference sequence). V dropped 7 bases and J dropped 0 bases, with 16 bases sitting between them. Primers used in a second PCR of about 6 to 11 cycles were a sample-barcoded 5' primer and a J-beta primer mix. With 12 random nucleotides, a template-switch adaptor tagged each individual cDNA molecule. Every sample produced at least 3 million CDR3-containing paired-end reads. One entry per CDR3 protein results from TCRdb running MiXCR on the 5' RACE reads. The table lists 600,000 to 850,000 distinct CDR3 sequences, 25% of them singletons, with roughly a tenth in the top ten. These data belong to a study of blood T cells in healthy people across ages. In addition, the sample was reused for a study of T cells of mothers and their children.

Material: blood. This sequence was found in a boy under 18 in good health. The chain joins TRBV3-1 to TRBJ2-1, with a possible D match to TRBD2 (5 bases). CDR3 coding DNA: TGTGCCAGCACTCGGGGAGCTACGGACTCCTACAATGAGCAGTTCTTC. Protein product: CASTRGATDSYNEQFF.